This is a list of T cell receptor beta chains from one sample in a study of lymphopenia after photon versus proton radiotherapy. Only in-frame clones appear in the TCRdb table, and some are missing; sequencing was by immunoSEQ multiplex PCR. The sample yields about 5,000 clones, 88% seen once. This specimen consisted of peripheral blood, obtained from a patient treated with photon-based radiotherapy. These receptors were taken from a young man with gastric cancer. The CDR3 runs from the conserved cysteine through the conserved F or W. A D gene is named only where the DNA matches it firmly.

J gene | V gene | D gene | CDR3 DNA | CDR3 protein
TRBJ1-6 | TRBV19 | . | TGTGCCACTCAAAACGGGTGGAATTCACCCCTCCACTTT | CATQNGWNSPLHF
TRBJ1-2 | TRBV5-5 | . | TGTGCCAGCAGCTTGGTTTCCCCGTCGGGGATTGGCTACACCTTC | CASSLVSPSGIGYTF
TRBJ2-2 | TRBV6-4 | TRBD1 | TGTGCCAGCTCCCTGGGACAGGGGGCGACCGGGGAGCTGTTTTTT | CASSLGQGATGELFF
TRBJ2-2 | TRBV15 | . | TGTGCCACCAGCAGAGATCAGTATAGGAGTGGCACCGGGGAGCTGTTTTTT | CATSRDQYRSGTGELFF
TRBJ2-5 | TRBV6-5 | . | TGTGCCAGCAGTTACGGGAGTGCGAAAGAGACCCAGTACTTC | CASSYGSAKETQYF
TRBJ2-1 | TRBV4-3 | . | TGCGCCAGCAGCCAAGATGCTGGCGGGAAGGTTGAGCAGTTCTTC | CASSQDAGGKVEQFF
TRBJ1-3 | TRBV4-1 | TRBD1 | TGCGCCAGCAGCCACTCCCCGACGGGACAGAGCTCTGGAAACACCATATATTTT | CASSHSPTGQSSGNTIYF
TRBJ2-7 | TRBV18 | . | TGTGCCAGCTCACCGGCAGCAGACTACGAGCAGTACTTC | CASSPAADYEQYF
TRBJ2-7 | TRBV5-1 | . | TGCGCCAGCAGCTTGGGGGACGGCTACGAGCAGTACTTC | CASSLGDGYEQYF
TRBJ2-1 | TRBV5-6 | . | TGTGCCAGCAGCTCCCTGACGGGCGGGTACAATGAGCAGTTCTTC | CASSSLTGGYNEQFF
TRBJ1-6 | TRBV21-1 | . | TGTGCCAGCAGCTCTCAACAGGGGGGGGGTAATTCACCCCTCCACTTT | CASSSQQGGGNSPLHF
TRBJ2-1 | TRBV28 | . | . | CASSSSNYNEQFF
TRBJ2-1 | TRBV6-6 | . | TGTGCCAGCAGTTACTCTGTGTTGGGGACCAATGAGCAGTTCTTC | CASSYSVLGTNEQFF
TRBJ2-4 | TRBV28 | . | TGTGCCAGCAGTTTGCCGACAGAACTAGCCAAAAACATTCAGTACTTC | CASSLPTELAKNIQYF
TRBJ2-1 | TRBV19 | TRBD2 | TGTGCCAGTAGCCCTGGTTGGGGCGGGAGGTACAATGAGCAGTTCTTC | CASSPGWGGRYNEQFF
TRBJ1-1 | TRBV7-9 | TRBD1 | TGTGCCAGCAGCCCCAGGACAGGGTTTGGTGCTTTCTTT | CASSPRTGFGAFF
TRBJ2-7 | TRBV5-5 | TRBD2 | TGTGCCAGCAGCCTAGCGGGGTTTCCCTACGAGCAGTACTTC | CASSLAGFPYEQYF
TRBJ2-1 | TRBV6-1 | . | TGTGCCAGCAGTGACAGTTGGAGGGGGGGTTACAATGAGCAGTTCTTC | CASSDSWRGGYNEQFF
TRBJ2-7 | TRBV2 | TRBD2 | TGTGCCAGCACTAATTTAGGGACTAGCGTGGGTGAGCAGTACTTC | CASTNLGTSVGEQYF
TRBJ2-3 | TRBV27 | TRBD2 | TGTGCCAGCAGTCCCACTAGCGGGAGTGCAGATACGCAGTATTTT | CASSPTSGSADTQYF
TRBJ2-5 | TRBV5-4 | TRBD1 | TGTGCCAGCAGCCTGGACAGGGTTGAGACCCAGTACTTC | CASSLDRVETQYF
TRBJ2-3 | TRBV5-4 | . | TGTGCCAGCAGCTTGATGGGTAGCACAGATACGCAGTATTTT | CASSLMGSTDTQYF
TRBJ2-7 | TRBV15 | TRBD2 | TGTGCCACCAGCGAGGGACCTAGCGGGAGGGCCTCTAGCGAGCAGTACTTC | CATSEGPSGRASSEQYF
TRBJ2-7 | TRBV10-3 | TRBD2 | TGTGCCATCAGTGAGTCAGGGGCGGGGGACCACTACGAGCAGTACTTC | CAISESGAGDHYEQYF
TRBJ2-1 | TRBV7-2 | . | TGTGCCAGCAGCTTAGCAGAAACCTCCTACAATGAGCAGTTCTTC | CASSLAETSYNEQFF
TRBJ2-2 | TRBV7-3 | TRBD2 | TGTGCCAGCAGCTCGCCTCGCGGGGGGGCGGGCACCGGGGAGCTGTTTTTT | CASSSPRGGAGTGELFF